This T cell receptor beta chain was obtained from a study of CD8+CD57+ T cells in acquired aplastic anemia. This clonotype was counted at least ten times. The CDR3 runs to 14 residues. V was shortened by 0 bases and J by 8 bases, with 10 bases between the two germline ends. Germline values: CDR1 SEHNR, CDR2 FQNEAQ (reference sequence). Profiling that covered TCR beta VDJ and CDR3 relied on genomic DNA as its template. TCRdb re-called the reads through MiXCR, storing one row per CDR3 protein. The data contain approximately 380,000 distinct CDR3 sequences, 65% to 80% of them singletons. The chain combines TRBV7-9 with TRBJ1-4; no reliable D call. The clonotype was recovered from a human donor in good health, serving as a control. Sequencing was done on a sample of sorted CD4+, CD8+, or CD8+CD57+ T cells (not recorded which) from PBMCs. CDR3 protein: CASSLAVGNEKLFF. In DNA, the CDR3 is TGTGCCAGCAGCTTAGCCGTAGGCAACGAAAAACTGTTTTTT.